The 22 T cell receptor beta chains presented below share a single source sample, sequenced in a study of regulatory T cells in long-lasting Graves disease. Documented time point: newly diagnosed GD, antithyroid drugs for less than 3 months. TCR sequences were obtained from RNA taken from PBMCs. Combining iRepertoire HTBI primers with Arm-PCR of CDR3 regions, the authors built TCR beta libraries. In TCRdb, the multiplex PCR reads were re-called with MiXCR into one record per CDR3 protein. The repertoire includes some 560,000 distinct CDR3 sequences, about 16% of them detected once, and 20% to 25% sits in the top ten. This sample was also put to use in a study of T cells in Graves' hyperthyroidism and ophthalmopathy.

The sample consisted of peripheral blood mononuclear cells (PBMCs), taken at new diagnosis, from a patient treated with antithyroid drugs. These receptors all come from a woman in her forties or fifties with Graves disease.

A few counts support this clonotype. V is TRBV2 and J is TRBJ2-7; the match to TRBD2 covers 8 bases. Germline V CDR1 and CDR2: SNHLY, FYNNEI. Trimming at V came to 6 bases and at J to 2 bases, leaving 12 bases not matched to a gene. CDR3 length: 16 residues. The CDR3 is CASSALGLALPYEQYF. In DNA, the CDR3 is TGTGCCAGCAGCGCCTTAGGACTAGCCCTACCCTACGAGCAGTACTTC.

There are many counts of this clonotype. The chain has TRBV7-3 and TRBJ2-3, with 7 nucleotides matching TRBD2. Germline-derived CDR1 and CDR2 are SGHTA and FQGTGA. This CDR3 is built from 16 residues. V lost 0 bases to trimming and J lost 3 bases; unmatched junction nucleotides: 6. CDR3 region: CASSLTSGRGTDTQYF. The CDR3 bases are TGTGCCAGCAGCTTAACTAGCGGGCGAGGGACAGATACGCAGTATTTT. Together with reference TRBV7-3 and TRBJ2-3, the CDR3 gives the full variable domain: GAGVSQTPSNKVTEKGKYVELRCDPISGHTALYWYRQSLGQGPEFLIYFQGTGAADDSGLPNDRFFAVRPEGSVSTLKIQRTERGDSAVYLCASSLTSGRGTDTQYFGPGTRLTVL.

This clonotype showed up many times. The V call is TRBV12-3 or TRBV12-4, the J call TRBJ1-2; D call uncertain. V shed 6 bases and J shed 7 bases, with 12 bases lying between them. This CDR3 contains 12 residues. Here the CDR3 reads CASRPDPGGYTF. CDR3 DNA sequence: TGTGCCAGCAGACCGGACCCCGGTGGCTACACCTTC.

This clonotype was detected many times. J is TRBJ2-3 and V is TRBV12-3 or TRBV12-4, with TRBD2 matching 8 bases. This CDR3 has 16 residues. Trimming removed 4 bases from V and 1 base from J; junction bases left unmatched: 7. CDR3 DNA: TGTGCCAGCAGTTCATCGCGGGGGGCCCGCACAGATACGCAGTATTTT. Translated: CASSSSRGARTDTQYF.

This clonotype was detected many times. This chain uses TRBV5-5 with TRBJ2-2; 11 positions match TRBD1. The CDR3 loop spans 17 amino acids. Germline loops: CDR1 SGHKS, CDR2 YYEKEE (reference sequence). Losses at the gene ends were 4 bases for V and 5 bases for J; bases not matched to a gene: 10. The CDR3 reads CASSTLSGTGGTGELFF. The CDR3 bases are TGTGCCAGCAGCACCCTTTCCGGGACAGGGGGGACCGGGGAGCTGTTTTTT.

This clonotype occurred a few times. The chain employs TRBV5-1 and TRBJ1-4; a possible D gene is TRBD1 (6 bases). The germline V gene has CDR1 SGHRS and CDR2 YFSETQ. V dropped 0 bases and J dropped 3 bases, with 21 bases sitting between them. This CDR3 contains 19 residues. CDR3 in DNA: TGCGCCAGCAGCTTGGGGCTCCGGGACATTACCGGAGCTAATGAAAAACTGTTTTTT. It yields the protein CASSLGLRDITGANEKLFF.

The chain is built from TRBV5-1 and TRBJ2-7, with D possibly called TRBD1 or TRBD2 (5 bases each). Trimming removed 4 bases from V and 6 bases from J, with 23 bases in between. There are 16 residues in the CDR3. Per germline, CDR1 SGHRS and CDR2 YFSETQ. CDR3 in amino acids: CASSPPAPGAPLEQYF. Written as DNA, the CDR3 is TGCGCCAGCAGCCCCCCAGCCCCCGGGGCCCCCCTCGAGCAGTACTTC. Full variable domain (outside the CDR3, taken from reference TRBV5-1 and TRBJ2-7): KAGVTQTPRYLIKTRGQQVTLSCSPISGHRSVSWYQQTPGQGLQFLFEYFSETQRNKGNFPGRFSGRQFSNSRSEMNVSTLELGDSALYLCASSPPAPGAPLEQYFGPGTRLTVT.

This clonotype was seen ten or more times. The V gene is TRBV6-1, the J gene TRBJ2-6, with TRBD1 as a possible D gene (5 bases). CDR1 and CDR2 (germline): MNHNS, SASEGT. V lost 6 bases, J lost 4 bases, and 7 bases lay in between. This CDR3 comprises 13 residues. CDR3 sequence (DNA): TGTGCCAGCAGGGGGCCAGGGGCCAACGTCCTGACTTTC. It specifies CASRGPGANVLTF.

The J gene is TRBJ2-1, the V gene TRBV7-3; 7 bases line up with TRBD1. V was clipped by 8 bases and J by 9 bases; unmatched bases: 13. This CDR3 has 14 amino acids. Per germline, CDR1 SGHTA and CDR2 FQGTGA. DNA for the CDR3: TGTGCCAGCGCGAAACCTGAAACAGGGGTTGAGCAGTTCTTC. It translates to CASAKPETGVEQFF.

CDR3 region: CSVPGQGGSQYF. The CDR3 DNA is TGCAGCGTTCCGGGACAGGGGGGGTCCCAGTACTTC. The gene calls are TRBV29-1 and TRBJ2-5; TRBD1 aligns across 11 bases. The V gene end was trimmed by 5 bases and the J gene end by 9 bases; junction bases not matched to a gene: 5. Germline CDR1 is SQVTM and CDR2 is ANQGSEA. The CDR3 sequence is 12 residues long.

The CDR3 sequence is CASSRPGQVYHEQYF. CDR3 nucleotide sequence: TGTGCCAGCTCACGCCCGGGACAAGTCTACCACGAGCAGTACTTC. This chain links TRBV18 with TRBJ2-7, with a tentative D call TRBD1 (6 bases). Germline V gives CDR1 KGHSH, CDR2 LQKENI. The CDR3 spans 15 residues. V was shortened by 4 bases and J by 5 bases, with 18 bases between the two germline ends.

This clonotype was found many times. The rearrangement uses TRBV7-6 and TRBJ1-1, with a weak D call TRBD1 (5 bases). Germline loops: CDR1 SGHVS, CDR2 FNYEAQ. The CDR3 is made up of 17 amino acids. V lost 3 bases, J lost 0 bases, and 17 bases lay in between. Written as DNA, the CDR3 is TGTGCCAGCAGCTTGGGGGGTTTTGGAGAAATGAACACTGAAGCTTTCTTT. As protein: CASSLGGFGEMNTEAFF.

This clonotype was recorded many times. The V gene is TRBV11-2, the J gene TRBJ1-1; D is ambiguous. The V gene lost 4 bases and the J gene lost 0 bases, with 9 bases spanning the gap. Germline-derived CDR1 and CDR2 are SGHAT and FQNNGV. The CDR3 is 14 residues long. The CDR3 coding sequence is TGTGCCAGCAGCTCTTGGACCCTGAACACTGAAGCTTTCTTT. Translated, it gives CASSSWTLNTEAFF.

This clonotype came up many times. Here the CDR3 DNA reads TGTGCCAGCAGCCAAGGCGGGGCCAGGGCTGGAAACACCATATATTTT. Translating it yields CASSQGGARAGNTIYF. This chain connects TRBV3-1 to TRBJ1-3; possibly TRBD1 for D (5 bases). From germline, CDR1 is LGHDT and CDR2 YNNKEL (reference sequence). The CDR3 is 16 amino acids. The ends were cut back, 1 base at V and 2 bases at J, with 12 bases in the middle.

V usage is TRBV5-1 and J usage is TRBJ2-3, with D maybe TRBD2 (6 bases). Trimming removed 2 bases at V and 2 bases at J, with 9 bases between. Germline V gene data show CDR1 as SGHRS and CDR2 as YFSETQ. There are 14 residues in the CDR3. CDR3 loop: CASSFGSFTDTQYF. CDR3 in DNA: TGCGCCAGCAGCTTCGGGAGCTTCACAGATACGCAGTATTTT.

The chain has TRBV6-1 and TRBJ2-3; the D is unclear. The CDR3 runs to 14 residues. V shed 4 bases and J shed 4 bases, with 12 bases lying between them. The germline V gene encodes CDR1 MNHNS and CDR2 SASEGT. CDR3 amino acids: CASSALGGADTQYF. The DNA of the CDR3 is TGTGCCAGCAGTGCCCTCGGCGGCGCAGATACGCAGTATTTT.

This clonotype was seen a few times. This chain connects TRBV2 to TRBJ2-3; D is uncertain. V lost 8 bases to trimming and J lost 0 bases, with 12 bases between them. The CDR3 contains 14 residues. Germline CDR1 is SNHLY and CDR2 is FYNNEI. The CDR3 nucleotides read TGTGCCAGCCCCCGGGTGGGGAGCACAGATACGCAGTATTTT. It translates to CASPRVGSTDTQYF.

This chain joins TRBV3-1 and TRBJ1-1; 8 nucleotides line up with TRBD1. The junction had 8 bases not matched to a gene; V was cut back by 4 bases and J by 1 base. CDR3 size: 16 residues. Per germline, CDR1 LGHDT and CDR2 YNNKEL (reference sequence). CDR3 coding DNA: TGTGCCAGCAGCCCGAGGACAGGGTTATCGAACACTGAAGCTTTCTTT. This translates into CASSPRTGLSNTEAFF.

This chain uses TRBV3-1 with TRBJ2-3; TRBD2 matches at 11 bases. Germline assignment: CDR1 LGHDT and CDR2 YNNKEL (reference sequence). Unmatched junction bases numbered 5, after V lost 2 bases and J lost 4 bases. The CDR3 totals 16 residues. CDR3: CASSQSFSGGADTQYF. Here the CDR3 DNA reads TGTGCCAGCAGCCAATCCTTTAGCGGGGGGGCAGATACGCAGTATTTT.

This clonotype occurred a few times. V gene TRBV20-1 combines with J gene TRBJ2-1; the D is unclear. Germline CDR1 and CDR2: DFQATT and SNEGSKA (reference sequence). CDR3 size: 11 residues. V was clipped by 0 bases and J by 12 bases, with 9 bases between them. The DNA for the CDR3 is TGCAGTGCTAGAGATAACCAAAGGCAGTTCTTC. Its protein is CSARDNQRQFF.

This clonotype was seen at least ten times. The chain links TRBV4-1 to TRBJ2-1; possibly TRBD1 or TRBD2 for D (5 bases each). The CDR3 sequence is 16 residues long. Germline V gene lookup returns CDR1 MGHRA and CDR2 YSYEKL. V dropped 0 bases and J dropped 2 bases, with 11 bases sitting between them. The CDR3 DNA reads TGCGCCAGCAGCCAAGAACGCCAGGGACCCTACAATGAGCAGTTCTTC. It is translated as CASSQERQGPYNEQFF.

This clonotype was counted many times. The chain joins TRBV7-9 to TRBJ2-7, with TRBD1 identical over 11 bases. This CDR3 spans 16 amino acids. J gave up 1 base and V 3 bases, and 5 bases lay outside the gene matches. From germline, CDR1 is SEHNR and CDR2 FQNEAQ (reference sequence). CDR3 sequence reads: CASSFGTGGTSYEQYF. CDR3 nucleotide sequence: TGTGCCAGCAGCTTTGGGACAGGGGGGACTTCCTACGAGCAGTACTTC. The full variable domain, rest sourced from reference TRBV7-9 and TRBJ2-7, is DTGVSQNPRHKITKRGQNVTFRCDPISEHNRLYWYRQTLGQGPEFLTYFQNEAQLEKSRLLSDRFSAERPKGSFSTLEIQRTEQGDSAMYLCASSFGTGGTSYEQYFGPGTRLTVT.